This is a list of T cell receptor beta chains from one sample in a study of blood T cell repertoires in COVID-19. Measured with immunoSEQ multiplex PCR; TCRdb has only the in-frame clones, and not every one. The sample records roughly 300,000 clones, approximately 87% being singletons. Sequencing used peripheral blood. The receptors shown here come from a woman between 50 and 59 years old who had recovered from COVID-19. Each CDR3 is given with its conserved first and last residue. The order of the fields is V gene, J gene, D gene, clone size, CDR3 DNA, CDR3 protein. D genes are given only for firm matches. Rows give clone size only sometimes, using once, few, many, or a class for an expanded clone.

v_call: TRBV7-9
j_call: TRBJ1-2
d_call: -
clone_size: once
cdr3_nt: TGTGCCAGCAGCTTAGCGACTACTGGCTACACCTTC
cdr3_aa: CASSLATTGYTF

v_call: TRBV5-1
j_call: TRBJ2-7
d_call: TRBD1
clone_size: -
cdr3_nt: TGCGCCAGCAGCTTGGTGGTTGGGACAGGGGGCTACGAGCAGTACTTC
cdr3_aa: CASSLVVGTGGYEQYF

v_call: TRBV11-2
j_call: TRBJ2-5
d_call: -
clone_size: -
cdr3_nt: TGTGCCAGCAGCCCGCAAGAGACCCAGTACTTC
cdr3_aa: CASSPQETQYF

v_call: TRBV19
j_call: TRBJ2-7
d_call: TRBD1
clone_size: -
cdr3_nt: TGTGCCAGTAGTGCCGGGACAGGGGCCTACGAGCAGTACTTC
cdr3_aa: CASSAGTGAYEQYF

v_call: TRBV2
j_call: TRBJ1-5
d_call: -
clone_size: -
cdr3_nt: TGTGCCAGCACCGCCGACAGGTTCAATCAGCCCCAGCATTTT
cdr3_aa: CASTADRFNQPQHF

v_call: TRBV6-6
j_call: TRBJ1-3
d_call: TRBD1
clone_size: -
cdr3_nt: TGTGCCAGCAGTCCACGAGGACAGGGGGCTCTTGGAAACACCATATATTTT
cdr3_aa: CASSPRGQGALGNTIYF

v_call: TRBV18
j_call: TRBJ1-1
d_call: -
clone_size: -
cdr3_nt: TGTGCCAGCTCACCTGGCAGGAACACTGAAGCTTTCTTT
cdr3_aa: CASSPGRNTEAFF

v_call: TRBV10-3
j_call: TRBJ2-5
d_call: -
clone_size: -
cdr3_nt: TGTGCCATCAACCAGGGGGGCGAGGAGACCCAGTACTTC
cdr3_aa: CAINQGGEETQYF

v_call: TRBV20-1
j_call: TRBJ1-2
d_call: -
clone_size: -
cdr3_nt: TGCAGTGCTAACCAGGCGGGTGGCTACACCTTC
cdr3_aa: CSANQAGGYTF

v_call: TRBV14
j_call: TRBJ2-1
d_call: TRBD1
clone_size: -
cdr3_nt: TGTGCCAGCAGCCAGATAAGGGGGCTGTCCTACAATGAGCAGTTCTTC
cdr3_aa: CASSQIRGLSYNEQFF

v_call: TRBV5-1
j_call: TRBJ2-7
d_call: TRBD1
clone_size: few
cdr3_nt: TGCGCCAGCAGAACCCGACAGGGGCCCTCCTACGAGCAGTACTTC
cdr3_aa: CASRTRQGPSYEQYF

v_call: TRBV5-4
j_call: TRBJ1-1
d_call: TRBD1
clone_size: -
cdr3_nt: TGTGCCAGCAGCTTGGCAGGGGGCCCCACTGAAGCTTTCTTT
cdr3_aa: CASSLAGGPTEAFF

v_call: TRBV15
j_call: TRBJ2-5
d_call: TRBD1
clone_size: -
cdr3_nt: TGTGCCACCAGCCTTGGGGCAGGGGGCAATGGGCCCCAGTACTTC
cdr3_aa: CATSLGAGGNGPQYF

v_call: TRBV5-4
j_call: TRBJ2-5
d_call: -
clone_size: -
cdr3_nt: TGTGCCAGCAGCCAAAACCGGGACAACCCACAAGAGACCCAGTACTTC
cdr3_aa: CASSQNRDNPQETQYF

v_call: TRBV28
j_call: TRBJ2-7
d_call: -
clone_size: few
cdr3_nt: TGTGCCAGCAGCTCGACAGGATACGAGCAGTACTTC
cdr3_aa: CASSSTGYEQYF

v_call: TRBV7-8
j_call: TRBJ1-3
d_call: -
clone_size: few
cdr3_nt: TGTGCCAGCAGCCGGGCGGGAGGTGGAAACACCATATATTTT
cdr3_aa: CASSRAGGGNTIYF

v_call: TRBV25-1
j_call: TRBJ2-7
d_call: -
clone_size: -
cdr3_nt: TGTGCCAGCAGTGACAGGTTACTCTACGAGCAGTACTTC
cdr3_aa: CASSDRLLYEQYF

v_call: TRBV18
j_call: TRBJ2-2
d_call: TRBD2
clone_size: -
cdr3_nt: TGTGCCAGCTCACCACCAGTTAGCGGGAGAACCGGGGAGCTGTTTTTT
cdr3_aa: CASSPPVSGRTGELFF

v_call: TRBV5-1
j_call: TRBJ2-5
d_call: TRBD2
clone_size: -
cdr3_nt: TGCGCCAGCAGCTGGCGAGGGGAGGGGGAGACCCAGTACTTC
cdr3_aa: CASSWRGEGETQYF

v_call: TRBV12-3/TRBV12-4
j_call: TRBJ1-3
d_call: -
clone_size: -
cdr3_nt: TGTGCCAGCAGCCTACCCGGAAACACCATATATTTT
cdr3_aa: CASSLPGNTIYF

v_call: TRBV2
j_call: TRBJ2-5
d_call: TRBD2
clone_size: -
cdr3_nt: TGTGCCAGCAGTGGGACTAGCGGGAGGGTCCAGTACTTC
cdr3_aa: CASSGTSGRVQYF

v_call: TRBV10-2
j_call: TRBJ1-1
d_call: TRBD1
clone_size: -
cdr3_nt: TGCGCCAGCAAAAATACAGGGGCCACTGAAGCTTTCTTT
cdr3_aa: CASKNTGATEAFF

v_call: TRBV5-5
j_call: TRBJ2-3
d_call: TRBD2
clone_size: -
cdr3_nt: TGTGCCAGCAGCGAAGCAACTAGCGGGGGAATTCGTGGTACGCAGTATTTT
cdr3_aa: CASSEATSGGIRGTQYF

v_call: TRBV7-2
j_call: TRBJ2-1
d_call: TRBD1
clone_size: -
cdr3_nt: TGTGCCAGCAGCTTAGTGGCAGGGGGCTTGAATGAGCAGTTCTTC
cdr3_aa: CASSLVAGGLNEQFF

v_call: TRBV18
j_call: TRBJ1-4
d_call: TRBD1
clone_size: -
cdr3_nt: TGTGCCAGCTCACCTACAGGGGCGGATAGTGAAAAACTGTTTTTT
cdr3_aa: CASSPTGADSEKLFF

v_call: TRBV4-1
j_call: TRBJ2-1
d_call: -
clone_size: -
cdr3_nt: TGCGCCAGCAGCCAAGATCTCCAGGGCAATGAGCAGTTCTTC
cdr3_aa: CASSQDLQGNEQFF

v_call: TRBV5-5
j_call: TRBJ2-7
d_call: -
clone_size: -
cdr3_nt: TGTGCCAGCCCAAATACGACAGTGCCCTACGAGCAGTACTTC
cdr3_aa: CASPNTTVPYEQYF

v_call: TRBV7-8
j_call: TRBJ2-2
d_call: -
clone_size: -
cdr3_nt: TGTGCCAGCAGCTTAGACAGGGCCGGGGAGCTGTTTTTT
cdr3_aa: CASSLDRAGELFF

v_call: TRBV9
j_call: TRBJ1-1
d_call: TRBD1
clone_size: -
cdr3_nt: TGTGCCAGCAGCGTAGAGGCAGGGGGCAGGACTGAAGCTTTCTTT
cdr3_aa: CASSVEAGGRTEAFF

v_call: TRBV14
j_call: TRBJ2-5
d_call: -
clone_size: -
cdr3_nt: TGTGCCAGCAGCCAAGGGCCCACTAGGGAAAAGACCCAGTACTTC
cdr3_aa: CASSQGPTREKTQYF

v_call: TRBV6-5
j_call: TRBJ1-5
d_call: TRBD1
clone_size: -
cdr3_nt: TGTGCCAGCAGGGTAACAGGGGCCGCAGACCAGCATTTT
cdr3_aa: CASRVTGAADQHF

v_call: TRBV30
j_call: TRBJ2-7
d_call: TRBD2
clone_size: -
cdr3_nt: TGTGCCTGGAGTGTACTTGGCGGGAGGGCCGGCGAGCAGTACTTC
cdr3_aa: CAWSVLGGRAGEQYF

v_call: TRBV9
j_call: TRBJ2-1
d_call: TRBD2
clone_size: -
cdr3_nt: TGTGCCAGCAGCCTGGGAGGGAACTCGGCCGCGCTGTTCTTC
cdr3_aa: CASSLGGNSAALFF

v_call: TRBV29-1
j_call: TRBJ2-7
d_call: -
clone_size: -
cdr3_nt: TGCAGCGTTGAAAGGGGGTGTGGGGGCGAGCAGTACTTC
cdr3_aa: CSVERGCGGEQYF

v_call: TRBV3-1/TRBV3-2
j_call: TRBJ1-1
d_call: -
clone_size: -
cdr3_nt: TGTGCCAGCAGCCTCGGACCCGGGACAGAAGCTTTCTTT
cdr3_aa: CASSLGPGTEAFF

v_call: TRBV2
j_call: TRBJ2-7
d_call: -
clone_size: -
cdr3_nt: TGTGCCAGCAGTGATGACTTTTCCTACGAGCAGTACTTC
cdr3_aa: CASSDDFSYEQYF

v_call: TRBV15
j_call: TRBJ1-2
d_call: -
clone_size: -
cdr3_nt: TGTGCCACCAGCGGCAGTCTTTATGGCTACACCTTC
cdr3_aa: CATSGSLYGYTF

v_call: TRBV5-4
j_call: TRBJ2-2
d_call: -
clone_size: -
cdr3_nt: TGTGCCAGCAGCCAGAACACCGGGGAGCTGTTTTTT
cdr3_aa: CASSQNTGELFF

v_call: TRBV28
j_call: TRBJ1-2
d_call: -
clone_size: -
cdr3_nt: TGTGCCAGCACGTCCCAGGGGCTATATGGCTACACCTTC
cdr3_aa: CASTSQGLYGYTF

v_call: TRBV3-1/TRBV3-2
j_call: TRBJ1-5
d_call: -
clone_size: -
cdr3_nt: TGTGCCAGCAGCCAAGAAGAATCTCAGGGGCGATGGAGCAATCAGCCCCAGCATTTT
cdr3_aa: CASSQEESQGRWSNQPQHF

v_call: TRBV29-1
j_call: TRBJ1-2
d_call: TRBD1
clone_size: once
cdr3_nt: TGCAGCGTCGAGACAGGGTCCTTTGGCTACACCTTC
cdr3_aa: CSVETGSFGYTF

v_call: TRBV5-1
j_call: TRBJ1-1
d_call: TRBD1
clone_size: -
cdr3_nt: TGCGCCAGCAGCTTGGGACAGGGGGAGAACACTGAAGCTTTCTTT
cdr3_aa: CASSLGQGENTEAFF

v_call: TRBV24-1
j_call: TRBJ2-3
d_call: TRBD1
clone_size: -
cdr3_nt: TGTGCCACCAGTGATGGAAGACAGGGCCTCACAGATACGCAGTATTTT
cdr3_aa: CATSDGRQGLTDTQYF

v_call: TRBV5-1
j_call: TRBJ1-2
d_call: -
clone_size: few
cdr3_nt: TGCGCCAGCAGCGCCGCCGGGGTCGGGAACTATGGCTACACCTTC
cdr3_aa: CASSAAGVGNYGYTF

v_call: TRBV3-1/TRBV3-2
j_call: TRBJ1-1
d_call: -
clone_size: -
cdr3_nt: TGTGCCAGCAGCCAAGATGCTGGGTACAGAGACACTGAAGCTTTCTTT
cdr3_aa: CASSQDAGYRDTEAFF

v_call: TRBV5-1
j_call: TRBJ2-1
d_call: TRBD2
clone_size: -
cdr3_nt: TGCGCCAGCAGCTTGTTGACTAGCGGGAACAATGAGCAGTTCTTC
cdr3_aa: CASSLLTSGNNEQFF

v_call: TRBV9
j_call: TRBJ2-3
d_call: TRBD2
clone_size: -
cdr3_nt: TGTGCCAGCAGCGGTAGCGGGGGAAGCACAGATACGCAGTATTTT
cdr3_aa: CASSGSGGSTDTQYF

v_call: TRBV3-1/TRBV3-2
j_call: TRBJ2-4
d_call: -
clone_size: -
cdr3_nt: TGTGCCAGCAGCCAAGATCGAGGGTACATTCAGTACTTC
cdr3_aa: CASSQDRGYIQYF

v_call: TRBV5-4
j_call: TRBJ1-6
d_call: -
clone_size: few
cdr3_nt: TGTGCCAGCAGCTTGGGAGTCCCGGCGGTATCACCCCTCCACTTT
cdr3_aa: CASSLGVPAVSPLHF

v_call: TRBV20-1
j_call: TRBJ1-3
d_call: -
clone_size: -
cdr3_nt: TGCAGTGCTAGTTCTGGACACCCTAGCGTATCTGGAAACACCATATATTTT
cdr3_aa: CSASSGHPSVSGNTIYF

v_call: TRBV15
j_call: TRBJ1-4
d_call: -
clone_size: -
cdr3_nt: TGTGCCACCAGCAGAACAGGGTTTCGGGAAAAACTGTTTTTT
cdr3_aa: CATSRTGFREKLFF

v_call: TRBV6-5
j_call: TRBJ2-1
d_call: TRBD2
clone_size: -
cdr3_nt: TGTGCCAGCAGTTACATGACTAGCGGGGGGTGGAGTGAGCAGTTCTTC
cdr3_aa: CASSYMTSGGWSEQFF

v_call: TRBV5-6
j_call: TRBJ1-3
d_call: TRBD1
clone_size: -
cdr3_nt: TGTGCCAGCAGCGAGGCCGGGACAGAATCTGGAAACACCATATATTTT
cdr3_aa: CASSEAGTESGNTIYF

v_call: TRBV4-2
j_call: TRBJ2-2
d_call: -
clone_size: once
cdr3_nt: TGTGCCAGCAGCTGGACAGATCCAACCGGGGAGCTGTTTTTT
cdr3_aa: CASSWTDPTGELFF

v_call: TRBV10-3
j_call: TRBJ1-2
d_call: -
clone_size: -
cdr3_nt: TGTGCCATCCAGGCCGGGGGTAATTATGGCTACACCTTC
cdr3_aa: CAIQAGGNYGYTF

v_call: TRBV6-2/TRBV6-3
j_call: TRBJ2-4
d_call: TRBD2
clone_size: -
cdr3_nt: TGTGCCAGCAGTTACGACCCGTTCTTACTAGCGGAAGCCAAAAACATTCAGTACTTC
cdr3_aa: CASSYDPFLLAEAKNIQYF

v_call: TRBV5-4
j_call: TRBJ1-4
d_call: TRBD1
clone_size: -
cdr3_nt: TGTGCCAGCAGCTTGTTTGGGACAGGGAACGAAAAACTGTTTTTT
cdr3_aa: CASSLFGTGNEKLFF

v_call: TRBV3-1/TRBV3-2
j_call: TRBJ1-2
d_call: -
clone_size: few
cdr3_nt: TGTGCCAGCAGCCAAGCGGTGTGGGGCGTAGACTATGGCTACACCTTC
cdr3_aa: CASSQAVWGVDYGYTF